Detailed here is one TCR beta chain. Its antigen specificity is not known. Nothing much larger sits one base from this clone, and base qualities are not available. The junction shows trimming of 3 bases on V and 9 bases on J, and the gene matches do not reach 5 bases of it. The CDR3 has 12 amino acids, counting the end cysteine and phenylalanine. This entry keeps only the CDR3 DNA: 36 bases, framed from base 1. CDR1 and CDR2 are drawn from the germline V gene: SGDLS, YYNGEE. This sample was included in a study of control samples from healthy donors and cancer patients (dated by TCRdb to the early 2020s). The library was made by the immunoSEQ multiplex PCR assay. Not all clones reach the TCRdb copy of this immuneACCESS table, which keeps in-frame sequences only. Checked studies attribute under half of the gap to unresolved V genes and leave the rest unexplained. Within this sample are about 38,000 clones, with about 83% of them counted one time only. Under 25% of the sample lies in the top ten.

The sequence joins TRBV9 to TRBJ1-1, with TRBD1 matching 7 junction bases. The sequence derives from a woman aged 55-69 years with lung cancer. The sequencing input was PBMCs. The bases read TGTGCCAGCAGCGGAACAGGGGATAAAGCTTTCTTT. Translated, it reads CASSGTGDKAFF.